At least ten counts were recorded for the clone carrying this T cell receptor (beta chain). These data are taken from a study of CD8+CD57+ T cells in acquired aplastic anemia. Genomic DNA served as template for TCR beta VDJ and CDR3 profiling. MiXCR was run by TCRdb on the reads, yielding one entry per CDR3 protein. There are 90,000 to 130,000 distinct CDR3 sequences in the sample; 50% to 65% occur only once, and roughly 31% lies in the top ten. This TCR was recovered from a human donor in good health, serving as a control. The sequencing sample was made of sorted CD4+, CD8+, or CD8+CD57+ T cells (not recorded which) from PBMCs.

CDR3 in DNA: TGTGCCAGCAGTGCTCGACGACAGAATGATAATTCACCCCTCCACTTT. Its protein product is CASSARRQNDNSPLHF. This sequence joins TRBV2 and TRBJ1-6; possibly TRBD1 for D (5 bases). Per the germline V gene, CDR1 is SNHLY and CDR2 is FYNNEI. Trimming cost V 4 bases and J 5 bases, with 15 bases left between them. The CDR3 consists of 16 residues.